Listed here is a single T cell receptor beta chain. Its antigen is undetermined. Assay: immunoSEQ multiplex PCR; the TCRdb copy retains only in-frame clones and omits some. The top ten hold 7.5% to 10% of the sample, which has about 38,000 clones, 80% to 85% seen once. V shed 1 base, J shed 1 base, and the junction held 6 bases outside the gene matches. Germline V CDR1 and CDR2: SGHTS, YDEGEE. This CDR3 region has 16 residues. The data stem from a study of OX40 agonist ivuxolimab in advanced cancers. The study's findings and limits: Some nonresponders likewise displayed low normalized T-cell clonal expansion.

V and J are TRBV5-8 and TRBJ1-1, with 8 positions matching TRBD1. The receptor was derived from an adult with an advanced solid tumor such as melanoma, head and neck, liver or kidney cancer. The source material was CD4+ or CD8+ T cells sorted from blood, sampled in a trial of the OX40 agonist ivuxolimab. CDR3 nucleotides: TGTGCCAGCAGCTTGTGGTTAGGGACAGGGAACACTGAAGCTTTCTTT. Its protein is CASSLWLGTGNTEAFF.